This passage covers 28 T cell receptor beta chains from one sample sequenced in a study of cytomegalovirus exposure and HLA in healthy donors. PCR amplification relied on 60 Vbeta primers (plus 13 Jbeta primers). TCRdb keeps only in-frame clones here, not all; method: immunoSEQ multiplex PCR. The sample lists tens of thousands of clones; around 77% were seen once. Sequencing was performed on PBMCs. The receptor source for this set is a man younger than 45 in good health and CMV-seronegative.

This clone was found once. The V and J genes are TRBV19 and TRBJ2-5; weak D call: TRBD2 (7 bases). Germline V gives CDR1 LNHDA, CDR2 SQIVND (reference sequence). V lost 10 bases, J lost 2 bases, and 23 bases lay in between. CDR3 length: 16 residues. The CDR3 is CATPGGQARGQETQYF. For the CDR3, the DNA is TGTGCCACCCCCGGGGGGCAGGCTCGGGGGCAAGAGACCCAGTACTTC.

The chain is built from TRBV4-3 and TRBJ1-6; D is possibly TRBD1 (5 bases). This CDR3 has 17 residues. Germline-derived CDR1 and CDR2 are LGHNA and YSLEER. Trimming took off 1 base at V and 0 bases at J, with 10 bases between the two ends. The CDR3 sequence is CASSQGRGNSYNSPLHF. In nucleotides, the CDR3 is TGCGCCAGCAGCCAAGGGCGGGGGAACTCCTATAATTCACCCCTCCACTTT.

The genes are TRBV4-1 and TRBJ1-1, with 7 bases matching TRBD1. The CDR3 contains 16 residues. Trimming removed 1 base from V and 0 bases from J; junction bases left unmatched: 5. Germline CDR1 is MGHRA and CDR2 is YSYEKL. The CDR3 DNA sequence: TGCGCCAGCAGCCAAGTGGGACAGCGTATGAACACTGAAGCTTTCTTT. It specifies CASSQVGQRMNTEAFF.

This clone was observed a few times. J is TRBJ1-6 and V is TRBV2; unclear D gene. The CDR3 sequence is 16 residues long. Germline V gene data show CDR1 as SNHLY and CDR2 as FYNNEI. The V end was cut by 0 bases, the J end by 0 bases, with 6 bases between. The CDR3 sequence: CASSEAGSSYNSPLHF. The CDR3 region has the DNA TGTGCCAGCAGTGAAGCGGGGAGCTCCTATAATTCACCCCTCCACTTT.

This chain links TRBV6-5 with TRBJ1-4, with 9 positions matching TRBD1. CDR1 is MNHEY and CDR2 is SVGAGI in the germline V gene. Losses at the gene ends were 9 bases for V and 7 bases for J; bases not matched to a gene: 6. The length of the CDR3 is 13 residues. The CDR3, as DNA: TGTGCCAGAAGGACAGGGGTATTTGAAAAACTGTTTTTT. It is translated as CARRTGVFEKLFF.

Points on this clone: Relative to the germline gene, one junction end is altered; a read error may explain this. The genes are TRBV7-9 and TRBJ2-7; 8 bases fit TRBD1. This CDR3 has 12 amino acids. Germline V gene sequence: CDR1 SEHNR, CDR2 FQNEAQ (reference sequence). The CDR3 reads CSSSFDRGEQYF. CDR3 coding DNA: TGTTCCAGCAGCTTTGACAGGGGCGAGCAGTACTTC.

This clone was counted a single time. The chain links TRBV9 to TRBJ2-1; tentatively, D is TRBD1 (5 bases). CDR1 SGDLS and CDR2 YYNGEE come from the germline V gene. This CDR3 region has 13 residues. Trimming stripped 1 base from V and 6 bases from J, with 8 bases between. The CDR3 region has the DNA TGTGCCAGCAGCGTATCAGGGCGCAATGAGCAGTTCTTC. Amino acids: CASSVSGRNEQFF.

V is TRBV6-6 and J is TRBJ1-1; D call uncertain. The CDR3 has 11 amino acids. Trimming left V 6 bases short and J 2 bases short, with 4 bases between. The germline gives CDR1 MNHNY, CDR2 SVGAGI (reference sequence). Written as DNA, the CDR3 is TGTGCCAGCAGCTCCAACACTGAAGCTTTCTTT. Translation gives CASSSNTEAFF.

This chain links TRBV5-1 with TRBJ2-1; 12 positions match TRBD2. CDR1 is SGHRS, CDR2 YFSETQ, per germline. The CDR3 contains 16 residues. V gave up 0 bases and J gave up 5 bases; unmatched junction bases: 3. Here the CDR3 reads CASSLVGLAGNNEQFF. The CDR3 DNA is TGCGCCAGCAGCTTGGTGGGACTAGCGGGCAACAATGAGCAGTTCTTC.

The V call is TRBV5-5, the J call TRBJ2-2; the match to TRBD2 covers 12 bases. The germline V gene has CDR1 SGHKS and CDR2 YYEKEE (reference sequence). There are 17 residues in the CDR3. Trimming cost V 4 bases and J 1 base; bases outside gene matches: 5. Here the CDR3 reads CASSRRLAGVNTGELFF. The CDR3 nucleotides are TGTGCCAGCAGCCGAAGACTAGCGGGGGTGAACACCGGGGAGCTGTTTTTT.

This clone was picked up a small number of times. The gene calls are TRBV28 and TRBJ1-4, with 7 bases lining up with TRBD1. CDR3 length equals 16 residues. J lost 4 bases, V lost 6 bases, and 11 bases had no gene match. CDR1 is MDHEN and CDR2 is SYDVKM in the germline V gene. The CDR3 region is CASSPNRGRGNEKLFF. CDR3 coding DNA: TGTGCCAGCAGCCCTAACAGGGGTAGGGGTAATGAAAAACTGTTTTTT. Filled out from reference TRBV28 and TRBJ1-4, the complete variable domain reads DVKVTQSSRYLVKRTGEKVFLECVQDMDHENMFWYRQDPGLGLRLIYFSYDVKMKEKGDIPEGYSVSREKKERFSLILESASTNQTSMYLCASSPNRGRGNEKLFFGSGTQLSVL.

CDR3 in DNA: TGTGCCAGCAGCTTAGAACTGGGGGCGCGGTATGGCTACACCTTC. This gives the protein CASSLELGARYGYTF. V gene TRBV7-9 combines with J gene TRBJ1-2, with D possibly being TRBD1 (6 bases). The CDR3 contains 15 residues. The V gene lost 1 base and the J gene lost 5 bases, with 14 bases spanning the gap. Germline V gives CDR1 SEHNR, CDR2 FQNEAQ (reference sequence). The whole variable domain, filled in from reference TRBV7-9 and TRBJ1-2, reads DTGVSQNPRHKITKRGQNVTFRCDPISEHNRLYWYRQTLGQGPEFLTYFQNEAQLEKSRLLSDRFSAERPKGSFSTLEIQRTEQGDSAMYLCASSLELGARYGYTFGSGTRLTVV.

V usage is TRBV20-1 and J usage is TRBJ1-2; no reliable D call. CDR1 is DFQATT and CDR2 is SNEGSKA in the germline V gene (reference sequence). The CDR3 sequence is 11 residues long. V gave up 5 bases and J gave up 2 bases, with 6 bases separating them. The CDR3 here is CSAHENYGYTF. DNA of the CDR3: TGCAGTGCTCACGAGAACTATGGCTACACCTTC.

This rearrangement joins TRBV27 to TRBJ2-2, with D unclear. V was trimmed by 5 bases and J by 3 bases, leaving 16 bases between them. Per germline, CDR1 MNHEY and CDR2 SMNVEV (reference sequence). This CDR3 has 16 residues. CDR3 in amino acids: CASSTRLVRDTGELFF. DNA for the CDR3: TGTGCCAGCAGTACGCGACTGGTACGGGACACCGGGGAGCTGTTTTTT.

This clone was counted between two and nine times. This rearrangement joins TRBV2 to TRBJ2-7; D is possibly TRBD2 (5 bases). This CDR3 has 12 residues. Germline V gene data show CDR1 as SNHLY and CDR2 as FYNNEI. Trimming pared 7 bases from V and 2 bases from J, leaving 9 bases between. Written as DNA, the CDR3 is TGTGCCAGCAATGGACTTACCTACGAGCAGTACTTC. Translated: CASNGLTYEQYF.

In the case of this clone: At one of its ends the junction is not consistent with the germline gene, which may arise from a read error. This specimen includes other DNA sequences encoding the same CDR3. The chain couples TRBV19 to TRBJ1-2; no reliable D call. Germline-derived CDR1 and CDR2 are LNHDA and SQIVND (reference sequence). The CDR3 extends over 14 amino acids. CDR3 DNA sequence: TGCGCCAGTAGTATGTATTCCGGCGGGTATGGCTACACCTTC. This codes for CASSMYSGGYGYTF.

Concerning this clone itself: Different DNA sequences within this sample yield the same CDR3. This chain uses TRBV28 with TRBJ1-2, with D possibly being TRBD1 (5 bases). The V end lost 3 bases, the J end lost 8 bases, and 13 bases lay between the germline ends. Looked up from germline, CDR1 is MDHEN and CDR2 is SYDVKM. This CDR3 region has 13 residues. In DNA form, the CDR3 reads TGTGCCAGCAGTTTTGGAGGGGACGAAGGCTACACCTTC. Its translation: CASSFGGDEGYTF.

The J gene is TRBJ1-2, the V gene TRBV1; TRBD1 was called by the table and not checked on the DNA. TRBV1 is labeled a pseudogene. The CDR3 runs 14 residues. The CDR3: CTSSHKGREDGYTF. For the CDR3, the DNA is TGCACCAGCAGCCACAAGGGGCGAGAGGATGGCTACACCTTC.

This chain uses TRBV6-5 with TRBJ2-7; 9 bases match TRBD2. Germline lookup yields CDR1 MNHEY and CDR2 SVGAGI. CDR3 length: 15 residues. The trim removed 6 bases at V and 2 bases at J, leaving 8 bases unmatched. The CDR3 DNA reads as TGTGCCAGCAGCCCGAGCGGGGGGCTCCCCTACGAGCAGTACTTC. Amino acids: CASSPSGGLPYEQYF.

The chain uses TRBV6-5 and TRBJ1-5; perhaps TRBD1 as D (5 bases). Trimming took off 5 bases at V and 1 base at J, with 12 bases between the two ends. Germline V CDR1 and CDR2: MNHEY, SVGAGI. This CDR3 contains 15 residues. CDR3: CASSTAGRSNQPQHF. CDR3 coding DNA: TGTGCCAGCAGTACAGCGGGACGGAGCAATCAGCCCCAGCATTTT.

A single count supports this clone. The rearrangement links TRBV7-9 to TRBJ1-1; D is uncertain. Germline V gene sequence: CDR1 SEHNR, CDR2 FQNEAQ (reference sequence). This CDR3 has 13 amino acids. Trimming removed 3 bases from V and 0 bases from J, with 5 bases in between. In nucleotides, the CDR3 is TGTGCCAGCAGCTTCCGGGTGAACACTGAAGCTTTCTTT. Translated, it gives CASSFRVNTEAFF.

Regarding this clone: The conserved final phenylalanine or tryptophan is absent from the CDR3, which likely points to a read error. This chain connects TRBV9 to TRBJ1-6; D is possibly TRBD1 (5 bases). The CDR3 contains 13 residues. CDR1 is SGDLS and CDR2 is YYNGEE in the germline V gene. Trimming pared 3 bases from V and 7 bases from J, leaving 8 bases between. CDR3 sequence: CASSGGHNSPLHL. The CDR3 DNA sequence: TGTGCCAGCAGCGGGGGCCACAATTCACCCCTCCACCTT.

The V call is TRBV6-1, the J call TRBJ1-2, with D possibly TRBD1 on 5 matching bases. The V end was cut by 4 bases, the J end by 0 bases, with 12 bases between. The CDR3 sequence is 15 residues long. In germline, CDR1 is MNHNS, CDR2 SASEGT. The CDR3 coding sequence is TGTGCCAGCAGTGCCCACGGGGGAACTAACTATGGCTACACCTTC. It encodes CASSAHGGTNYGYTF.

The rearrangement links TRBV11-3 to TRBJ2-3; D is ambiguous. This CDR3 has 15 amino acids. The germline V and J ends were trimmed by 5 bases and 0 bases, with 12 bases remaining between them. Per germline, CDR1 SGHNT and CDR2 YENEEA. The CDR3 sequence is CASSPSPTSTDTQYF. The CDR3 coding sequence is TGTGCCAGCAGCCCCTCCCCAACTAGCACAGATACGCAGTATTTT.

The chain joins TRBV11-3 to TRBJ2-1, with 7 bases lining up with TRBD2. CDR1 is SGHNT and CDR2 is YENEEA in the germline V gene. This CDR3 is 15 amino acids long. The junction had 5 bases not matched to a gene; V was cut back by 1 base and J by 5 bases. The CDR3 nucleotides read TGTGCCAGCAGCTTAGGGGGGGGAGGTAACAATGAGCAGTTCTTC. Encoded protein: CASSLGGGGNNEQFF.

The CDR3 loop is CASSGYHRGTTEAFF. As DNA, the CDR3 is TGTGCCAGCAGTGGCTACCACAGGGGGACCACTGAAGCTTTCTTT. The chain couples TRBV25-1 to TRBJ1-1; 8 bases line up with TRBD1. Looked up from germline, CDR1 is MGHDK and CDR2 is SYGVNS. This CDR3 has 15 amino acids. Unmatched junction bases numbered 8, after V lost 4 bases and J lost 4 bases.

This clone was counted between two and nine times. The V gene is TRBV7-9, the J gene TRBJ2-6; D is ambiguous. Trimming stripped 4 bases from V and 1 base from J, with 5 bases between. From germline, CDR1 is SEHNR and CDR2 FQNEAQ (reference sequence). The CDR3 covers 14 residues. The CDR3 region is CASSSESGANVLTF. In DNA form, the CDR3 reads TGTGCCAGCAGCTCCGAGTCTGGGGCCAACGTCCTGACTTTC.

This clone showed up just a few times. The chain joins TRBV6-5 to TRBJ1-5; 11 bases agree with TRBD1. V was pared by 7 bases and J by 6 bases, with 8 bases of the junction left unmatched. This CDR3 has 15 amino acids. The V gene's germline CDR1 is MNHEY and CDR2 SVGAGI. CDR3 sequence reads: CASKGGTGGGQPQHF. The CDR3 bases are TGTGCCAGCAAGGGGGGGACAGGGGGAGGTCAGCCCCAGCATTTT.